These T cell receptor beta chains were read from a single sample in a study of CD8+CD57+ T cells in acquired aplastic anemia. TCRdb used MiXCR to reprocess the reads, holding one entry per CDR3 protein. The table shows about 180,000 distinct CDR3 sequences, with around 48% occurring only once. The sequenced sample consisted of sorted CD4+, CD8+, or CD8+CD57+ T cells (not recorded which) from PBMCs. The receptor source for this set is a human donor with aplastic anemia. Each CDR3 is given without its conserved first and last residue.

J gene: TRBJ1-1
V gene: TRBV15
CDR3 protein: ATSDPTRVGTEAF

J gene: TRBJ2-7
V gene: TRBV2
CDR3 protein: ASSVSGLEQY

J gene: TRBJ1-3
V gene: TRBV5-1
CDR3 protein: ASSPGTGYGNTIY

J gene: TRBJ2-2
V gene: TRBV24-1
CDR3 protein: ATSDRPTGGHLRHTGELF

J gene: TRBJ1-2
V gene: TRBV7-2
CDR3 protein: ASSLKNSLGYT

J gene: TRBJ1-2
V gene: TRBV9
CDR3 protein: ASSVALQGGGYT

J gene: TRBJ2-3
V gene: TRBV29-1
CDR3 protein: SVEGGGTPRVYTQY

J gene: TRBJ1-5
V gene: TRBV27
CDR3 protein: ASSSSFAQGNQPQH

J gene: TRBJ2-5
V gene: TRBV24-1
CDR3 protein: ATSDSQETQY

J gene: TRBJ2-3
V gene: TRBV2
CDR3 protein: ASRWIAGATDTQY

J gene: TRBJ2-3
V gene: TRBV7-9
CDR3 protein: ASSLVNQGTDTQY

J gene: TRBJ1-4
V gene: TRBV25-1
CDR3 protein: ASSLEGTENEKLF

J gene: TRBJ2-1
V gene: TRBV5-1
CDR3 protein: ASSLDAANNEQF

J gene: TRBJ2-3
V gene: TRBV15
CDR3 protein: ATSSSRGGDTQY

J gene: TRBJ2-2
V gene: TRBV9
CDR3 protein: ASSVEGQRELF

J gene: TRBJ1-3
V gene: TRBV5-1
CDR3 protein: ASSPGQVGNTIY

J gene: TRBJ2-3
V gene: TRBV29-1
CDR3 protein: SEGTSGKMDTQY

J gene: TRBJ1-1
V gene: TRBV29-1
CDR3 protein: SYIQDINTEAF

J gene: TRBJ2-7
V gene: TRBV20-1
CDR3 protein: SALKTGLAYEQY

J gene: TRBJ1-4
V gene: TRBV5-5
CDR3 protein: ASSLGGRAGEKLF

J gene: TRBJ1-1
V gene: TRBV7-9
CDR3 protein: ASRLGLNTEAF

J gene: TRBJ2-5
V gene: TRBV20-1
CDR3 protein: SVTGTGGETQY

J gene: TRBJ2-2
V gene: TRBV6-5
CDR3 protein: ASSYFLTGGTGELF

J gene: TRBJ2-5
V gene: TRBV24-1
CDR3 protein: ATSADGFQETQY

J gene: TRBJ1-1
V gene: TRBV18
CDR3 protein: ASSPPGQLNTEAF

J gene: TRBJ1-1
V gene: TRBV28
CDR3 protein: ASSLVHAGAF

J gene: TRBJ2-5
V gene: TRBV5-1
CDR3 protein: ASSLEGGRGETQY

J gene: TRBJ2-7
V gene: TRBV28
CDR3 protein: ASRQGNHEQY

J gene: TRBJ2-2
V gene: TRBV27
CDR3 protein: ASSLGVARELF

J gene: TRBJ2-7
V gene: TRBV29-1
CDR3 protein: SVEGGTSYEQY

J gene: TRBJ2-7
V gene: TRBV2
CDR3 protein: ASMVTRPGTVHEQY

J gene: TRBJ1-1
V gene: TRBV14
CDR3 protein: ASSHRNTWAEAF

J gene: TRBJ1-5
V gene: TRBV5-1
CDR3 protein: ASSPDPGLNQPQH

J gene: TRBJ2-5
V gene: TRBV7-9
CDR3 protein: ASSLHSGGIYEQY

J gene: TRBJ2-2
V gene: TRBV20-1
CDR3 protein: SAPGSGELF

J gene: TRBJ1-1
V gene: TRBV24-1
CDR3 protein: ATDSGGQGRATEAF

J gene: TRBJ2-7
V gene: TRBV7-3
CDR3 protein: ARTSRSSYEQY

J gene: TRBJ2-7
V gene: TRBV7-3
CDR3 protein: ASSPGTGGDEQY

J gene: TRBJ1-3
V gene: TRBV11-2
CDR3 protein: ASTMGRGQTSGNTIY